The 24 T cell receptor beta chains in this list originate from one sample, sequenced in a study of patients and donors after allogeneic stem cell transplantation. Via MiXCR, TCRdb re-called the RT-PCR reads, giving one row per CDR3 protein. The table shows some 880,000 distinct CDR3 sequences, with 15% to 20% occurring only once. Sequenced: blood, either unsorted or a sorted T cell fraction (not recorded which). Receptor source: a human donor who was either an allogeneic HSCT recipient or a stem cell or donor lymphocyte infusion donor (not recorded which). It is not recorded whose cells these are; they may come from a transplant donor.

The rearrangement uses TRBV5-1 and TRBJ2-7; D is ambiguous. The CDR3 is 14 residues long. V lost 4 bases and J 3 bases, leaving 14 bases between the germline ends. Germline-derived CDR1 and CDR2 are SGHRS and YFSETQ. CDR3 sequence reads: CASSTTTNNYEQYF. The CDR3 DNA reads as TGCGCCAGCAGCACGACCACTAACAACTACGAGCAGTACTTC.

This chain links TRBV5-1 with TRBJ2-4; tentatively, D is TRBD1 (6 bases). Germline V gene sequence: CDR1 SGHRS, CDR2 YFSETQ. V was cut by 0 bases and J by 0 bases, with 16 bases left in between. The CDR3 spans 18 residues. The CDR3 loop is CASSLAKVGALAKNIQYF. The CDR3 region has the DNA TGCGCCAGCAGCTTGGCCAAGGTGGGGGCACTAGCCAAAAACATTCAGTACTTC.

This clonotype has more than one count but fewer than ten. The V gene is TRBV6-4, the J gene TRBJ2-1, with TRBD2 matching 9 bases. Per germline, CDR1 MRHNA and CDR2 SNTAGT. The V gene end was trimmed by 2 bases and the J gene end by 8 bases; junction bases not matched to a gene: 7. The CDR3 extends over 15 amino acids. The CDR3 DNA reads TGTGCCAGCAGTGACCTTGCGGGGGGGCCTGATGAGCAGTTCTTC. Protein: CASSDLAGGPDEQFF.

This rearrangement joins TRBV20-1 to TRBJ1-3; no definite D call. CDR3 length: 14 residues. The germline CDR1 and CDR2 sequences are DFQATT and SNEGSKA (reference sequence). The ends were cut back, 0 bases at V and 3 bases at J, with 9 bases in the middle. The CDR3 DNA follows: TGCAGTGCTAGAGATGTTGGGAGTGGAAACACCATATATTTT. It specifies CSARDVGSGNTIYF.

The V call is TRBV5-1, the J call TRBJ2-5; TRBD2 matches at 11 bases. The trim removed 0 bases at V and 6 bases at J, leaving 4 bases unmatched. Per germline, CDR1 SGHRS and CDR2 YFSETQ. CDR3 length equals 15 residues. CDR3 DNA sequence: TGCGCCAGCAGCTTGGCCACTAGCGGGGGCAAGACCCAGTACTTC. It encodes CASSLATSGGKTQYF.

This clonotype appeared a few times. The chain carries TRBV20-1 and TRBJ2-5; weak D call: TRBD2 (5 bases). V lost 6 bases to trimming and J lost 7 bases, with 12 bases between them. Germline V lookup: CDR1 DFQATT, CDR2 SNEGSKA (reference sequence). The CDR3 totals 11 residues. The CDR3 loop reads CSAINEGTQYF. In DNA, the CDR3 is TGCAGTGCCATTAACGAGGGGACCCAGTACTTC.

This clonotype was detected a few times. This rearrangement joins TRBV5-1 to TRBJ2-7, with 7 bases that match TRBD1. Germline assignment: CDR1 SGHRS and CDR2 YFSETQ. This CDR3 contains 14 residues. V dropped 4 bases and J dropped 0; count of bases not matched to a gene: 4. As DNA, the CDR3 is TGCGCCAGCAGCGAATGGGACAGCTCCTACGAGCAGTACTTC. Translation gives CASSEWDSSYEQYF.

The rearrangement joins TRBV7-6 to TRBJ1-1; a possible D gene is TRBD1 (5 bases). The CDR3 length is 15 residues. Trimming removed 5 bases at V and 2 bases at J, with 15 bases between. CDR1 and CDR2 (germline): SGHVS, FNYEAQ. In DNA, the CDR3 is TGTGCCAGCAGCCATCAGATGGGGGGTAACACTGAAGCTTTCTTT. Amino acids: CASSHQMGGNTEAFF.

The V and J genes are TRBV6-1 and TRBJ1-2; no reliable D call. CDR3 size: 13 residues. Germline values: CDR1 MNHNS, CDR2 SASEGT. V was shortened by 7 bases and J by 4 bases, with 13 bases between the two germline ends. The CDR3 reads CASTGTAFYGYTF. CDR3 bases: TGTGCCAGCACGGGCACAGCTTTCTATGGCTACACCTTC.

The genes are TRBV5-1 and TRBJ2-1; no firm D call. Per the germline V gene, CDR1 is SGHRS and CDR2 is YFSETQ. The CDR3 spans 15 residues. With 4 bases removed from V and 5 bases from J, the gap between germline ends came to 16 bases. The CDR3 reads CASSRTSQAHNEQFF. The CDR3 DNA is TGCGCCAGCAGCCGAACATCCCAAGCCCACAATGAGCAGTTCTTC.

This clonotype was detected only a few times. The chain carries TRBV12-3 or TRBV12-4 and TRBJ2-5, with D possibly TRBD2 on 6 matching bases. Trimming shortened V by 5 bases and J by 3 bases, and 16 bases separated the two germline ends. This CDR3 is built from 15 residues. CDR3 protein: CASSPPGGKEETQYF. The DNA of the CDR3 is TGTGCCAGCAGTCCCCCCGGGGGTAAGGAAGAGACCCAGTACTTC.

The chain links TRBV21-1 to TRBJ2-5; the table's TRBD1 call for D was not verified on the DNA. TRBV21-1 is assigned pseudogene status. The CDR3 is 16 residues long. The CDR3 sequence is CASTQGELPVQETQYF. DNA for the CDR3: TGTGCCAGCACCCAAGGGGAACTACCCGTCCAAGAGACCCAGTACTTC.

A remark on this clonotype: The junction differs from germline at one of its ends, possibly a read error. The gene calls are TRBV25-1 and TRBJ2-2, with 7 positions matching TRBD1. Germline assignment: CDR1 MGHDK and CDR2 SYGVNS. This CDR3 comprises 15 residues. The CDR3 here is CANSEWGQSTGELFF. The CDR3 DNA sequence: TGTGCCAACAGTGAATGGGGACAGTCTACCGGGGAGCTGTTTTTT. The whole variable domain, remainder taken from reference TRBV25-1 and TRBJ2-2, is EADIYQTPRYLVIGTGKKITLECSQTMGHDKMYWYQQDPGMELHLIHYSYGVNSTEKGDLSSESTVSRIRTEHFPLTLESARPSHTSQYLCANSEWGQSTGELFFGEGSRLTVL.

This clonotype was recorded a few times. The chain carries TRBV7-9 and TRBJ2-3; 7 nucleotides line up with TRBD1. Germline CDR1 and CDR2: SEHNR and FQNEAQ (reference sequence). V gave up 10 bases and J gave up 2 bases; unmatched junction bases: 6. The CDR3 sequence is 13 residues long. The CDR3 coding sequence is TGTGCCAAGGGGGACAGTTCCACAGATACGCAGTATTTT. It yields the protein CAKGDSSTDTQYF.

This chain connects TRBV10-3 to TRBJ2-7; possible D gene TRBD2, 6 bases. CDR1 ENHRY and CDR2 SYGVKD come from the germline V gene. This CDR3 spans 14 amino acids. V lost 5 bases to trimming and J lost 2 bases, with 13 bases between them. The CDR3 loop is CAISPGLLTYEQYF. Here the CDR3 DNA reads TGTGCCATCAGTCCGGGACTTCTGACCTACGAGCAGTACTTC.

This clonotype was recorded once. The rearrangement links TRBV30 to TRBJ2-7, with D perhaps TRBD2 (5 bases). The length of the CDR3 is 11 residues. The germline CDR1 and CDR2 sequences are GTSNPN and SVGIG (reference sequence). V was pared by 1 base and J by 6 bases, with 7 bases between. CDR3 nucleotide sequence: TGTGCCTGGAGTGGAGGGATCGAGCAGTACTTC. This gives the protein CAWSGGIEQYF.

This rearrangement joins TRBV13 to TRBJ1-5, with D possibly being TRBD1 (6 bases). Germline CDR1 PRHDT, CDR2 FYEKMQ (reference sequence). The ends were cut back, 3 bases at V and 6 bases at J, with 12 bases in the middle. This CDR3 region has 14 residues. CDR3 region: CASSFFGTSQPQHF. The CDR3 DNA reads TGTGCCAGCAGCTTCTTCGGGACATCTCAGCCCCAGCATTTT.

This clonotype was seen more than once but under ten times. The chain couples TRBV6-1 to TRBJ1-2, with 11 nucleotides matching TRBD1. Germline V CDR1 and CDR2: MNHNS, SASEGT. J was trimmed by 0 bases and V by 5 bases; bases with no gene match: 5. There are 16 residues in the CDR3. The chain's CDR3 is CASSKGTGGSNYGYTF. The CDR3 DNA follows: TGTGCCAGCAGTAAAGGGACAGGGGGTTCTAACTATGGCTACACCTTC.

This rearrangement joins TRBV6-1 to TRBJ1-2; D is uncertain. The CDR3 spans 14 residues. Germline values: CDR1 MNHNS, CDR2 SASEGT. V was clipped by 4 bases and J by 0 bases, with 9 bases between them. The DNA for the CDR3 is TGTGCCAGCAGTGTCCAGGTCACTAACTATGGCTACACCTTC. It is translated as CASSVQVTNYGYTF.

V gene TRBV7-2 combines with J gene TRBJ2-3; D perhaps matches TRBD1 (5 bases). The V gene's germline CDR1 is SGHTA and CDR2 FQGNSA. This CDR3 contains 15 residues. Trimming took off 1 base at V and 3 bases at J, with 11 bases between the two ends. CDR3 sequence: CASSLVRQLTDTQYF. DNA of the CDR3: TGTGCCAGCAGCTTAGTACGACAGCTGACAGATACGCAGTATTTT.

The chain joins TRBV10-3 to TRBJ2-5, with a tentative D call TRBD1 (5 bases). V shed 4 bases and J shed 5 bases, with 14 bases lying between them. The CDR3 length is 14 residues. CDR1 ENHRY and CDR2 SYGVKD come from the germline V gene. CDR3 in DNA: TGTGCCATCAGTGGGCAGGGCCCCCCGGAGACCCAGTACTTC. Protein sequence: CAISGQGPPETQYF.

The table lists this clonotype with many counts. The V and J genes are TRBV29-1 and TRBJ2-2; D not resolved. CDR1 is SQVTM, CDR2 ANQGSEA, per germline. The germline V and J ends were trimmed by 2 bases and 6 bases, with 10 bases remaining between them. This CDR3 contains 13 residues. The CDR3 is CSVESARSGELFF. The CDR3, as DNA: TGCAGCGTTGAATCGGCGAGGTCCGGGGAGCTGTTTTTT.

This clonotype showed up just a few times. The chain is built from TRBV30 and TRBJ1-1; D gene uncertain. V lost 3 bases and J 3 bases, leaving 11 bases between the germline ends. Germline V gene sequence: CDR1 GTSNPN, CDR2 SVGIG (reference sequence). There are 13 residues in the CDR3. CDR3 bases: TGTGCCTGGAGCAGTGGTACCGACACTGAAGCTTTCTTT. Residues: CAWSSGTDTEAFF.

The chain has TRBV19 and TRBJ2-3; D is unclear. Trimming took 6 bases from V and 1 from J, leaving 5 bases between them. This CDR3 has 12 residues. From germline, CDR1 is LNHDA and CDR2 SQIVND (reference sequence). CDR3 region: CASREGTDTQYF. CDR3 nucleotide sequence: TGTGCCAGTAGGGAAGGCACAGATACGCAGTATTTT.